What follows is one T cell receptor beta chain and its context. The antigen remains unidentified. The data are from a study of TIL therapy for anti-PD-1-resistant metastatic lung cancer. Study information: Tumors were harvested before any PD-1/PD-L1 blockade. Median tumor PD-L1 proportion score was under 6.5%.

The study, taken as a whole, reports: TIL clonotype persistence in blood showed no apparent association with response.

Sequencing used immunoSEQ v3. Method: immunoSEQ multiplex PCR; TCRdb's copy keeps in-frame clones and lacks some. This sample has approximately 20,000 clones, with about three quarters found just once. CDR3 size: 16 residues. V gave up 2 bases and J gave up 0 bases, with 8 bases separating them. Germline V CDR1 and CDR2: MGHDK, SYGVNS. As to time point: pre-treatment sample, taken before nivolumab and TIL therapy. This rearrangement joins TRBV25-1 to TRBJ1-6; perhaps TRBD1 as D (5 bases). The sequenced sample was blood, obtained at baseline. The receptor comes from a person between 25 and 79 years old with non-small cell lung cancer. The CDR3 DNA reads as TGTGCCAGCAGTGAACAGGGCAGCTCCTATAATTCACCCCTCCACTTT. Its translation: CASSEQGSSYNSPLHF.